The 32 T cell receptor beta chains below were found in one sample sequenced in a study of blood T cell repertoires in COVID-19. TCRdb's table, derived via immunoSEQ multiplex PCR, lists solely in-frame clones and lacks some. The table records roughly 250,000 clones, about 87% of them present only once. Sequencing input: PBMCs or T cells enriched from blood (not recorded which). The source of these receptors is a woman aged 45-60 years who had recovered from COVID-19.

The chain uses TRBV3-1 (or the pseudogene TRBV3-2) and TRBJ2-1; 7 bases map to TRBD2. V lost 0 bases and J lost 1; bases outside the gene matches: 12. Germline loops: CDR1 LGHDT, CDR2 YNNKEL (reference sequence). This CDR3 spans 19 amino acids. For the CDR3, the DNA is TGTGCCAGCAGCCAAGACCCATGGGCTAGCGGAAGGTCCTACAATGAGCAGTTCTTC. Translating gives CASSQDPWASGRSYNEQFF.

J is TRBJ2-2 and V is TRBV6-4; no definite D call. Germline V gene lookup returns CDR1 MRHNA and CDR2 SNTAGT. Trimming left V 5 bases short and J 1 base short, with 14 bases between. The CDR3 runs 16 residues. Written as DNA, the CDR3 is TGTGCCAGCAGTCCCTCCGGGTTCCTGAACACCGGGGAGCTGTTTTTT. It codes for CASSPSGFLNTGELFF.

This clone was seen just once. The genes are TRBV18 and TRBJ2-1, with D uncertain. The length of the CDR3 is 15 residues. The ends were cut back, 1 base at V and 6 bases at J, with 13 bases in the middle. CDR1 and CDR2 (germline): KGHSH, LQKENI. As DNA, the CDR3 is TGTGCCAGCTCACCACAACGAGGTAGGAGCAATGAGCAGTTCTTC. It codes for CASSPQRGRSNEQFF.

CDR3 in DNA: TGTGCCAGCAGTCTACAGGAGAATCAGCCCCAGCATTTT. This gives the protein CASSLQENQPQHF. V usage is TRBV6-5 and J usage is TRBJ1-5; TRBD1 is a possible D gene (5 bases). V was clipped by 5 bases and J by 4 bases, with 9 bases between them. CDR1 is MNHEY, CDR2 SVGAGI, per germline. The CDR3 covers 13 residues.

The rearrangement uses TRBV5-6 and TRBJ1-2; TRBD1 is a possible D gene (5 bases). The CDR3 has 14 residues. Germline CDR1 reads SGHDT; CDR2 reads YYEEEE. The V end was cut by 5 bases, the J end by 4 bases, with 15 bases between. CDR3 DNA sequence: TGTGCCAGCAGTTCCCAGGGAGGGGCCTATGGCTACACCTTC. This sequence encodes CASSSQGGAYGYTF.

V is TRBV11-1 and J is TRBJ2-2, with 10 bases aligning to TRBD1. CDR1 and CDR2 from the germline V gene are SGHAT and FQDESV (reference sequence). Trimming cost V 5 bases and J 3 bases; bases outside gene matches: 6. The CDR3 extends over 16 amino acids. CDR3 sequence: CASSPGQGVDTGELFF. Written as DNA, the CDR3 is TGTGCCAGCAGCCCTGGACAGGGGGTTGACACCGGGGAGCTGTTTTTT.

V gene TRBV15 combines with J gene TRBJ2-3; the match to TRBD2 covers 14 bases. CDR1 and CDR2 (germline): LNHNV, YYDKDF (reference sequence). This CDR3 is built from 17 residues. V shed 2 bases, J shed 4 bases, and the junction held 5 bases outside the gene matches. In nucleotides, the CDR3 is TGTGCCACCAGCAGATCGACTAGCGGGAGGGACGCAGATACGCAGTATTTT. Protein product: CATSRSTSGRDADTQYF. The whole variable domain, remainder taken from reference TRBV15 and TRBJ2-3, is DAMVIQNPRYQVTQFGKPVTLSCSQTLNHNVMYWYQQKSSQAPKLLFHYYDKDFNNEADTPDNFQSRRPNTSFCFLDIRSPGLGDTAMYLCATSRSTSGRDADTQYFGPGTRLTVL.

The V gene is TRBV7-2, the J gene TRBJ1-1; D is unresolved. In germline, CDR1 is SGHTA, CDR2 FQGNSA. The ends were cut back, 6 bases at V and 4 bases at J, with 15 bases in the middle. The CDR3 is 14 residues long. The DNA for the CDR3 is TGTGCCAGCAGAAAACGGGAGGTGGGCACTGAAGCTTTCTTT. This codes for CASRKREVGTEAFF.

The rearrangement uses TRBV19 and TRBJ2-1; D is possibly TRBD2 (5 bases). V gave up 3 bases and J gave up 4 bases, with 10 bases separating them. Germline CDR1 reads LNHDA; CDR2 reads SQIVND (reference sequence). The CDR3 runs to 14 residues. The CDR3 bases are TGTGCCAGTAGTATCGAGCGGTTTTACAATGAGCAGTTCTTC. Protein: CASSIERFYNEQFF.

This chain uses TRBV10-2 with TRBJ1-1; D perhaps matches TRBD1 (6 bases). This CDR3 has 13 amino acids. Germline CDR1 reads WSHSY; CDR2 reads SAAADI. V lost 5 bases to trimming and J lost 6 bases, with 13 bases between them. The CDR3 here is CASSYKGVAEAFF. In DNA, the CDR3 is TGCGCCAGCAGTTACAAGGGGGTCGCTGAAGCTTTCTTT.

This clone was seen more than once but under ten times. The rearrangement joins TRBV29-1 to TRBJ1-1, with no clear D. CDR3 length equals 12 residues. V gave up 7 bases and J gave up 6 bases, with 15 bases separating them. Germline V gives CDR1 SQVTM, CDR2 ANQGSEA. CDR3 sequence: CSGRLGSAEAFF. The CDR3 DNA reads as TGCAGCGGTAGATTGGGGAGTGCTGAAGCTTTCTTT.

V is TRBV6-2 or TRBV6-3 and J is TRBJ2-7, with D possibly being TRBD1 (6 bases). The CDR3 loop spans 14 amino acids. Trimming shortened V by 7 bases and J by 3 bases, and 16 bases separated the two germline ends. Germline lookup yields CDR1 MNHEY and CDR2 SVGEGT. The CDR3 region is CASTPTGFGYEQYF. CDR3 DNA: TGTGCCAGCACCCCGACAGGATTCGGCTACGAGCAGTACTTC.

The V gene is TRBV18, the J gene TRBJ2-7, with D possibly matching TRBD2 (5 bases). Looked up from germline, CDR1 is KGHSH and CDR2 is LQKENI. The CDR3 is made up of 10 amino acids. In DNA form, the CDR3 reads TGTACCCCGGGGACCTACGAGCAGTACTTC. Its translation is CTPGTYEQYF.

Notes on this clone: A junction end diverges from the germline sequence, so it may reflect a read error. V and J are TRBV7-7 and TRBJ2-5; no definite D call. The germline CDR1 and CDR2 sequences are SSHAT and FNYEAQ (reference sequence). This CDR3 comprises 16 residues. The CDR3 sequence is CASSFTQLSTQETQYF. DNA for the CDR3: TGTGCTAGCAGCTTTACTCAGCTTAGCACCCAAGAGACCCAGTACTTC.

This clone has just one count. The chain carries TRBV7-2 and TRBJ1-1, with D hard to call. This CDR3 region has 14 residues. Between the trimmed V and J ends, which lost 2 bases and 4 bases, there was a span of 11 bases. Germline V gives CDR1 SGHTA, CDR2 FQGNSA. In DNA form, the CDR3 reads TGTGCCAGCAGCTTAAATTCGTTAGTCACTGAAGCTTTCTTT. Its translation is CASSLNSLVTEAFF. Complete variable domain (other parts from reference TRBV7-2 and TRBJ1-1): GAGVSQSPSNKVTEKGKDVELRCDPISGHTALYWYRQSLGQGLEFLIYFQGNSAPDKSGLPSDRFSAERTGGSVSTLTIQRTQQEDSAVYLCASSLNSLVTEAFFGQGTRLTVV.

This chain joins TRBV28 and TRBJ1-1; D is uncertain. The germline gives CDR1 MDHEN, CDR2 SYDVKM. This CDR3 has 15 amino acids. Trimming pared 6 bases from V and 1 base from J, leaving 15 bases between. CDR3 in DNA: TGTGCCAGCAGCCACGGAGGCTATGGGAACACTGAAGCTTTCTTT. Residues: CASSHGGYGNTEAFF.

CDR3 DNA sequence: TGTGCTAGTGGTTTCCCGGGTCCCCTGGGAGAGACCCAGTACTTC. Its protein is CASGFPGPLGETQYF. This sequence joins TRBV12-5 and TRBJ2-5, with D uncertain. The CDR3 is 15 amino acids. Germline V lookup: CDR1 LGHNT, CDR2 FRNRAP. Trimming removed 3 bases from V and 4 bases from J, with 15 bases in between.

This clone was detected once. The CDR3 DNA sequence: TGTGCCAGCAGCTCCCAGGGGAATCAGCCCCAGCATTTT. This sequence encodes CASSSQGNQPQHF. The rearrangement joins TRBV7-2 to TRBJ1-5, with a tentative D call TRBD1 (6 bases). Germline V gene lookup returns CDR1 SGHTA and CDR2 FQGNSA. Between the trimmed V and J ends, which lost 4 bases and 4 bases, there was a span of 8 bases. The CDR3 consists of 13 residues. The complete variable domain, with remaining parts taken from reference TRBV7-2 and TRBJ1-5, reads GAGVSQSPSNKVTEKGKDVELRCDPISGHTALYWYRQSLGQGLEFLIYFQGNSAPDKSGLPSDRFSAERTGGSVSTLTIQRTQQEDSAVYLCASSSQGNQPQHFGDGTRLSIL.

This clone came up a few times. This CDR3 is also generated by other DNA sequences in the sample. CDR3: CASSLGQPNYGYTF. CDR3 DNA sequence: TGCGCCAGCAGCCTGGGACAGCCGAACTATGGCTACACCTTC. The chain uses TRBV5-1 and TRBJ1-2; 7 bases agree with TRBD1. This CDR3 has 14 residues. Germline lookup yields CDR1 SGHRS and CDR2 YFSETQ. Trimming cost V 4 bases and J 2 bases; bases outside gene matches: 5.

This clone was recorded a few times. The rearrangement links TRBV2 to TRBJ1-5; D is perhaps TRBD1 (5 bases). Trimming shortened V by 3 bases and J by 3 bases, and 15 bases separated the two germline ends. CDR3 length equals 16 residues. Germline assignment: CDR1 SNHLY and CDR2 FYNNEI. CDR3 in amino acids: CASSDFGGILNQPQHF. Here the CDR3 DNA reads TGTGCCAGCAGTGACTTTGGGGGGATACTCAATCAGCCCCAGCATTTT. The full variable domain, with the rest looked up from reference TRBV2 and TRBJ1-5, is EPEVTQTPSHQVTQMGQEVILRCVPISNHLYFYWYRQILGQKVEFLVSFYNNEISEKSEIFDDQFSVERPDGSNFTLKIRSTKLEDSAMYFCASSDFGGILNQPQHFGDGTRLSIL.

The chain joins TRBV28 to TRBJ2-7, with D unclear. Deletions cut 3 bases from V and 0 bases from J, with 9 bases between. The CDR3 is made up of 14 amino acids. CDR1 and CDR2 from the germline V gene are MDHEN and SYDVKM. The CDR3 coding sequence is TGTGCCAGCAGTTTGCAGGTCCCCTCCTACGAGCAGTACTTC. This translates into CASSLQVPSYEQYF.

The genes are TRBV24-1 and TRBJ1-1; TRBD1 aligns across 7 bases. CDR3 length: 14 residues. V shed 3 bases and J 10 bases; nucleotides not matched to a gene: 10. Germline CDR1 and CDR2: KGHDR and SFDVKD. As DNA, the CDR3 is TGTGCCACCAGTGATACCGACAGGGCCCTTGGAGCTTTCTTT. Its translation is CATSDTDRALGAFF.

The chain combines TRBV7-2 with TRBJ2-1; unclear D gene. The germline V gene has CDR1 SGHTA and CDR2 FQGNSA. The CDR3 loop spans 13 amino acids. The V end was cut by 5 bases, the J end by 9 bases, with 14 bases between. The DNA for the CDR3 is TGTGCCAGCAGCCCCAATAGAGTGTTTGAGCAGTTCTTC. Amino acids: CASSPNRVFEQFF.

Written as DNA, the CDR3 is TGTGCCAGCAGCCCCCGACTAGCGGGAGTATCGGACTACGAGCAGTACTTC. It specifies CASSPRLAGVSDYEQYF. The rearrangement uses TRBV14 and TRBJ2-7; 12 bases align to TRBD2. Per germline, CDR1 SGHDN and CDR2 FVKESK. The trim removed 4 bases at V and 3 bases at J, leaving 10 bases unmatched. The CDR3 totals 17 residues.

V usage is TRBV5-1 and J usage is TRBJ2-2, with D unresolved. V dropped 5 bases and J dropped 8 bases, with 13 bases sitting between them. CDR1 is SGHRS, CDR2 YFSETQ, per germline. This CDR3 is built from 13 residues. CDR3 coding DNA: TGCGCCAGCAGGTCGCTAGGTTCAGGGGAGCTGTTTTTT. This sequence encodes CASRSLGSGELFF.

This rearrangement joins TRBV28 to TRBJ1-4, with 11 bases that match TRBD1. The CDR3 spans 14 residues. V lost 6 bases and J lost 10; bases outside the gene matches: 7. Germline CDR1 is MDHEN and CDR2 is SYDVKM. The CDR3 DNA is TGTGCCAGCAGACCACCGGGACAGGGGGGAAAACTGTTTTTT. Its translation is CASRPPGQGGKLFF.

The chain employs TRBV7-2 and TRBJ2-1, with D possibly matching TRBD1 (6 bases). The CDR3 runs to 16 residues. Trimming cost V 1 base and J 2 bases, with 12 bases left between them. CDR1 SGHTA and CDR2 FQGNSA come from the germline V gene. As DNA, the CDR3 is TGTGCCAGCAGCTTAGGTTGGGACACTCCCTACAATGAGCAGTTCTTC. Translated: CASSLGWDTPYNEQFF. The variable domain in full, with the rest retrieved from reference TRBV7-2 and TRBJ2-1, is GAGVSQSPSNKVTEKGKDVELRCDPISGHTALYWYRQSLGQGLEFLIYFQGNSAPDKSGLPSDRFSAERTGGSVSTLTIQRTQQEDSAVYLCASSLGWDTPYNEQFFGPGTRLTVL.

V gene TRBV4-1 combines with J gene TRBJ2-7; D might be TRBD2 (6 bases). The CDR3 is 16 residues long. Germline values: CDR1 MGHRA, CDR2 YSYEKL. Trimming took 0 bases from V and 7 from J, leaving 19 bases between them. CDR3 region: CASSQEGGGGPGEQYF. DNA for the CDR3: TGCGCCAGCAGCCAAGAGGGGGGAGGAGGGCCAGGGGAGCAGTACTTC.

V gene TRBV27 combines with J gene TRBJ2-5, with a possible D match to TRBD2 (6 bases). The CDR3 covers 13 residues. V lost 3 bases to trimming and J lost 7 bases, with 12 bases between them. Germline CDR1 and CDR2: MNHEY and SMNVEV (reference sequence). The CDR3 DNA reads TGTGCCAGCAGTTTTCGGGACTTGTGGACCCAGTACTTC. It encodes CASSFRDLWTQYF.

V usage is TRBV3-1 (or the pseudogene TRBV3-2) and J usage is TRBJ1-3, with D unresolved. Trimming cost V 4 bases and J 0 bases, with 13 bases left between them. CDR1 and CDR2 (germline): LGHDT, YNNKEL (reference sequence). CDR3 size: 16 residues. CDR3 loop: CASSPQGGFSGNTIYF. The CDR3 DNA reads TGTGCCAGCAGCCCCCAAGGAGGGTTCTCTGGAAACACCATATATTTT.

The CDR3 here is CASRQRTGGPELFF. CDR3 sequence (DNA): TGTGCCAGCAGGCAAAGGACAGGGGGCCCGGAGCTGTTTTTT. The chain has TRBV11-2 and TRBJ2-2; TRBD1 matches at 11 bases. V dropped 6 bases and J dropped 10; count of bases not matched to a gene: 7. The CDR3 has 14 amino acids. The germline V gene has CDR1 SGHAT and CDR2 FQNNGV.

This sequence joins TRBV28 and TRBJ2-1; weak D call: TRBD1 (6 bases). The V end was cut by 9 bases, the J end by 11 bases, with 17 bases between. There are 12 residues in the CDR3. Germline V gives CDR1 MDHEN, CDR2 SYDVKM. The DNA for the CDR3 is TGTGCCAGTAACGCGAGGCAGGGGAAGCAGTTCTTC. The encoded protein is CASNARQGKQFF.